The entry below describes one TCR beta chain. The CDR3 consists of 18 residues. The V end was cut by 2 bases, the J end by 0 bases, with 14 bases between. Germline CDR1 KGHSH, CDR2 LQKENI. These data originate in a study of blood T cell repertoires in COVID-19. At the level of the study: Whether acute or convalescent, the COVID-19 samples came from the United States, Italy and Spain. PBMCs, B-cell-depleted T cells, or T cells were the source of the cDNA or gDNA that made up the material.

Authors' analysis steps: Amplification with reference gene primers provided the estimates of nucleated cell counts. Sequencing was performed with immunoSEQ multiplex PCR; in TCRdb, only in-frame clones are kept and a portion is missing. V, J and clone size are taken as reported in that table, and D and trimming were inferred from the DNA itself. The sample holds approximately 280,000 clones; 75% to 90% are singletons and the top ten take 4.6%. The sequence was obtained from a man aged 35 to 55 with acute or convalescent COVID-19. V gene TRBV18 combines with J gene TRBJ2-6; maybe TRBD1 (5 bases). The sample taken for sequencing was peripheral blood. Here the CDR3 DNA reads TGTGCCAGCTCACCAGAGAGGCAGGGCTCCTCTGGGGCCAACGTCCTGACTTTC. It is translated as CASSPERQGSSGANVLTF.